The T cell receptor beta chain described here comes from a study of cytomegalovirus exposure and HLA in healthy donors. Study-level background: Across a few hundred genotyped donors, 81% landed in the Caucasian-associated ancestry cluster. General observations from the study: When analyzed later, the rates of TCR association showed variation by HLA locus, with DRB1 the most and HLA-C the fewest. Per published accounts, TCR beta sequences correctly predicted the HLA-A and HLA-B alleles of most subjects.

Losses at the gene ends were 1 base for V and 0 bases for J; bases not matched to a gene: 4. The germline V gene has CDR1 SGDLS and CDR2 YYNGEE. There are 17 residues in the CDR3. On this clone: Its antigen remains unidentified.

Use of 60 Vbeta and 13 Jbeta primers characterized the PCR. Using immunoSEQ multiplex PCR, the repertoire was profiled, and TCRdb retains in-frame clones only, with some absent. Among 100,000 or so clones listed, 65% to 80% were seen once. The origin of this receptor is a man aged 25 to 40 in good health and CMV-seropositive. The genes are TRBV9 and TRBJ2-2, with 9 bases matching TRBD2. The sample was PBMCs. The chain's CDR3 is CASSVSSGDTNTGELFF. DNA of the CDR3: TGTGCCAGCAGCGTATCTAGCGGGGATACGAACACCGGGGAGCTGTTTTTT. The full variable domain, in which reference TRBV9 and TRBJ2-2 provide the parts outside the CDR3, is DSGVTQTPKHLITATGQRVTLRCSPRSGDLSVYWYQQSLDQGLQFLIQYYNGEERAKGNILERFSAQQFPDLHSELNLSSLELGDSALYFCASSVSSGDTNTGELFFGEGSRLTVL.